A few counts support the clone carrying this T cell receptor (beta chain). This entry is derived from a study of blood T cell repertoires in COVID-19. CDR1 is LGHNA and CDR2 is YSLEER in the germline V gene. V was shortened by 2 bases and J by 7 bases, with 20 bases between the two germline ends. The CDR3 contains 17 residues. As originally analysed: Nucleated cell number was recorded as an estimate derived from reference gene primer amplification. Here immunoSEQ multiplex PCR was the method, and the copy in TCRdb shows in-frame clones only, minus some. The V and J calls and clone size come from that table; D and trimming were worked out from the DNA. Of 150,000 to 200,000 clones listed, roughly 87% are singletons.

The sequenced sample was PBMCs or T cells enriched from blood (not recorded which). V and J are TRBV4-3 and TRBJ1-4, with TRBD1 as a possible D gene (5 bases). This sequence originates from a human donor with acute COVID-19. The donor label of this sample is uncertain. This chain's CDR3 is CASSQHPRGLGTEKLFF. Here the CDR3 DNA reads TGCGCCAGCAGCCAACACCCAAGGGGATTAGGTACTGAAAAACTGTTTTTT.